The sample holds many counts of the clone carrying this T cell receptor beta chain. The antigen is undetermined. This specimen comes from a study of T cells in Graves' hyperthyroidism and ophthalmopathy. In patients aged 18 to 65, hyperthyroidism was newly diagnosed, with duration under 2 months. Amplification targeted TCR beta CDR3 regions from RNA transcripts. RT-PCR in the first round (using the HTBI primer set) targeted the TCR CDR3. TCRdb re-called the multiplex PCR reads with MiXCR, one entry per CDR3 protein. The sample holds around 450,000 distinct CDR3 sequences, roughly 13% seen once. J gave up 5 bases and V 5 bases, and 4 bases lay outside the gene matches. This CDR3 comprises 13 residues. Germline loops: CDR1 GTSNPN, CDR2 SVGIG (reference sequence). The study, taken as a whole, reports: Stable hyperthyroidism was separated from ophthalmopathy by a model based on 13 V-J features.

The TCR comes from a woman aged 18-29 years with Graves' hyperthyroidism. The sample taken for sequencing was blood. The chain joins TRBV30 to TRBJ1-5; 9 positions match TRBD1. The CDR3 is CAWGTGRDQPQHF. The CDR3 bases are TGTGCCTGGGGGACAGGGCGTGATCAGCCCCAGCATTTT.